These T cell receptor beta chains were read from a single sample in a study of blood T cell repertoires in COVID-19. Method: immunoSEQ multiplex PCR; TCRdb's copy keeps in-frame clones and lacks some. The sample carries around 42,000 clones, approximately 92% recorded once. The sample consisted of peripheral blood. Receptors originate from a young man with active or convalescent COVID-19. CDR3s include the opening cysteine and the closing phenylalanine or tryptophan. Not every row has a clone size; where given, it reads once, few, many or a size class.

TRBV3-1/TRBV3-2	-	CASSPGGYGYTF
TRBV19	-	CASSIGGQGNDYGYTF
TRBV18	-	CASSRTSGSTYNEQFF
TRBV20-1	-	CSASRPGGAKTEAFF
TRBV5-1	-	CASSPGLAPRYEQYF
TRBV11-3	-	CASRRGGENSPLHF
TRBV9	-	CASSVIAGLGDTQYF
TRBV5-1	-	CASRLGIRTHSPRIGNYGYTF
TRBV9	-	CASSVEEGGYTGELFF
TRBV5-1	-	CASSLVQGSTEAFF
TRBV4-2	once	CASSQDGTPNQPQHF
TRBV24-1	-	CATSDMAGIYNEQFF
TRBV6-6	-	CASSTTGTRYEQYF
TRBV15	once	CATSRDTGAKNIQYF
TRBV5-6	-	CASSLTGTTSTDTQYF
TRBV30	-	CAWSTRTGHQPQHF
TRBV5-4	-	CASSLGGSFSGNTIYF
TRBV6-5	-	CASSPYRGGTEAFF
TRBV11-3	-	CASSYSGARNTEAFF
TRBV10-2	-	CARSRQGPQSGNTIYF
TRBV19	-	CASSIRREPSGNTIYF
TRBV11-2	-	CASSSWGTEHGNYGYTF
TRBV5-1	-	CASSSIPGDEAFF